These 21 T cell receptor beta chains originate from one sample sequenced in a study of shared T cell receptors in the human thymus. Assay used: immunoSEQ multiplex PCR; TCRdb lists only in-frame clones, some missing. The sample gives hundreds of thousands of clones, more than 75% of which show up once; 0.0085% to 0.012% is in the top ten. These sequences were also reported in another study, on human thymus T cells.

Sample: thymocytes. These receptor sequences come from a boy in the first two years of life with a congenital heart defect.

This rearrangement joins TRBV10-3 to TRBJ1-2; TRBD1 might be the D (5 bases). Between the trimmed V and J ends, which lost 7 bases and 2 bases, there was a span of 11 bases. This CDR3 spans 13 amino acids. Looked up from germline, CDR1 is ENHRY and CDR2 is SYGVKD. CDR3 loop: CAIMNGGNYGYTF. As DNA, the CDR3 is TGTGCCATCATGAACGGGGGGAACTATGGCTACACCTTC.

The DNA of the CDR3 is TGTGCCAGCAGTTACGAGGGGCGGGAACAGCCCCAGCATTTT. Its protein is CASSYEGREQPQHF. The J gene is TRBJ1-5, the V gene TRBV6-6; possibly TRBD1 for D (5 bases). Germline V gives CDR1 MNHNY, CDR2 SVGAGI (reference sequence). V dropped 2 bases and J dropped 7 bases, with 12 bases sitting between them. This CDR3 is built from 14 residues.

The chain combines TRBV7-2 with TRBJ2-1, with 9 nucleotides matching TRBD1. Germline CDR1 is SGHTA and CDR2 is FQGNSA. Trimming removed 4 bases from V and 4 bases from J; junction bases left unmatched: 8. There are 16 residues in the CDR3. CDR3: CASSSHPGQGYNEQFF. The CDR3 DNA reads as TGTGCCAGCAGCTCGCATCCGGGACAGGGTTACAATGAGCAGTTCTTC.

The V and J genes are TRBV5-1 and TRBJ2-1, with 7 positions matching TRBD2. The CDR3 sequence is 17 residues long. V trimming: 2 bases; J trimming: 4 bases; junction bases outside the gene matches: 12. Per germline, CDR1 SGHRS and CDR2 YFSETQ. CDR3: CASSFAEEGGLYNEQFF. The DNA for the CDR3 is TGCGCCAGCAGCTTCGCTGAGGAGGGAGGGCTTTACAATGAGCAGTTCTTC.

The V gene is TRBV11-2, the J gene TRBJ2-7, with D maybe TRBD2 (5 bases). Germline V gene lookup returns CDR1 SGHAT and CDR2 FQNNGV. The CDR3 extends over 17 amino acids. Trimming cost V 1 base and J 3 bases, with 19 bases left between them. This CDR3 reads CASSLVLLASRYYEQYF. CDR3 DNA sequence: TGTGCCAGCAGCTTAGTTCTTTTGGCTAGCAGATACTACGAGCAGTACTTC. Complete variable domain (other parts from reference TRBV11-2 and TRBJ2-7): EAGVAQSPRYKIIEKRQSVAFWCNPISGHATLYWYQQILGQGPKLLIQFQNNGVVDDSQLPKDRFSAERLKGVDSTLKIQPAKLEDSAVYLCASSLVLLASRYYEQYFGPGTRLTVT.

The rearrangement joins TRBV11-3 to TRBJ1-4, with D perhaps matching TRBD1 (5 bases). The V end was cut by 5 bases, the J end by 0 bases, with 13 bases between. This CDR3 contains 16 residues. The germline V gene encodes CDR1 SGHNT and CDR2 YENEEA. The CDR3 protein is CASSPKQVTTNEKLFF. The CDR3, as DNA: TGTGCCAGCAGCCCTAAACAGGTGACAACTAATGAAAAACTGTTTTTT.

V is TRBV5-1 and J is TRBJ2-3, with a possible D match to TRBD1 (7 bases). Germline V gene sequence: CDR1 SGHRS, CDR2 YFSETQ. There are 17 residues in the CDR3. Between the trimmed V and J ends, which lost 3 bases and 6 bases, there was a span of 23 bases. The CDR3 DNA is TGCGCCAGCAGCTCCTGCCCCGCAGGGGGGAATCTGGATACGCAGTATTTT. Amino acids: CASSSCPAGGNLDTQYF.

The DNA for the CDR3 is TGTGCCAGCAGCCGTAGCGGGAACAATGAGCAGTTCTTC. Translated: CASSRSGNNEQFF. The chain uses TRBV6-4 and TRBJ2-1; 8 bases line up with TRBD2. The CDR3 has 13 residues. The germline V gene encodes CDR1 MRHNA and CDR2 SNTAGT. V shed 6 bases and J 5 bases; nucleotides not matched to a gene: 3.

V gene TRBV11-3 combines with J gene TRBJ2-7; 14 nucleotides line up with TRBD2. This CDR3 is built from 15 residues. The V gene end was trimmed by 4 bases and the J gene end by 3 bases; junction bases not matched to a gene: 2. CDR1 is SGHNT, CDR2 YENEEA, per germline. CDR3 loop: CASSSGLAGVYEQYF. The CDR3 region has the DNA TGTGCCAGCAGCTCGGGACTAGCGGGGGTCTACGAGCAGTACTTC.

V usage is TRBV9 and J usage is TRBJ1-4; 7 bases map to TRBD1. Germline V gives CDR1 SGDLS, CDR2 YYNGEE. Unmatched junction bases numbered 4, after V lost 0 bases and J lost 2 bases. The CDR3 loop spans 16 amino acids. The DNA of the CDR3 is TGTGCCAGCAGCGTAGAGACAGGGATCACTAATGAAAAACTGTTTTTT. It translates to CASSVETGITNEKLFF. Full variable domain (missing parts from reference TRBV9 and TRBJ1-4): DSGVTQTPKHLITATGQRVTLRCSPRSGDLSVYWYQQSLDQGLQFLIQYYNGEERAKGNILERFSAQQFPDLHSELNLSSLELGDSALYFCASSVETGITNEKLFFGSGTQLSVL.

The CDR3 bases are TGTGCCAGCAGCCCGCCCGCCGGGGGTAACTATGGCTACACCTTC. Translated: CASSPPAGGNYGYTF. This sequence joins TRBV5-5 and TRBJ1-2; weak D call: TRBD1 (5 bases). Germline lookup yields CDR1 SGHKS and CDR2 YYEKEE (reference sequence). The CDR3 extends over 15 amino acids. V gave up 4 bases and J gave up 1 base, with 14 bases separating them.

The chain joins TRBV21-1 to TRBJ2-3; TRBD2 is the table's D call, not checked against the DNA. TRBV21-1 is tagged as a pseudogene. The CDR3 length is 20 residues. The CDR3 DNA reads TGTGCCAGCAGCAAACAGGAGCCTAGCGGGAGGGCTTCACCCACAGATACGCAGTATTTT. Protein sequence: CASSKQEPSGRASPTDTQYF.

Concerning this clone itself: One end of the junction varies from germline; a read error may be responsible. This chain connects TRBV10-3 to TRBJ2-7, with D maybe TRBD1 (5 bases). Germline CDR1 ENHRY, CDR2 SYGVKD. The CDR3 loop spans 14 amino acids. The CDR3 protein is CAISPTEFSYGQYF. CDR3 in DNA: TGTGCCATCAGCCCGACAGAGTTCTCCTACGGGCAGTACTTC.

V and J are TRBV10-2 and TRBJ2-6; TRBD1 matches at 10 bases. CDR3 length equals 20 residues. Germline V CDR1 and CDR2: WSHSY, SAAADI. V lost 2 bases, J lost 0 bases, and 10 bases stayed unmatched. DNA of the CDR3: TGCGCCAGCAGTGAGGGACAGGGGGGCGAATCCCGCTCTGGGGCCAACGTCCTGACTTTC. Residues: CASSEGQGGESRSGANVLTF.

This rearrangement joins TRBV2 to TRBJ2-3, with 14 nucleotides matching TRBD2. CDR3 length: 19 residues. The germline V gene has CDR1 SNHLY and CDR2 FYNNEI. Unmatched junction bases numbered 15, after V lost 6 bases and J lost 4 bases. CDR3 DNA sequence: TGTGCCAGCAGCGCAACCGGGACTAGCGGGAGTGCGGTCCCAGATACGCAGTATTTT. Translated: CASSATGTSGSAVPDTQYF.

Only a few counts were recorded for this clone. V is TRBV14 and J is TRBJ2-1; D perhaps matches TRBD1 (6 bases). The V gene's germline CDR1 is SGHDN and CDR2 FVKESK. The CDR3 runs to 15 residues. V was cut by 5 bases and J by 3 bases, with 14 bases left in between. Written as DNA, the CDR3 is TGTGCCAGCAGCAATCCGACAGGTTGCTACAATGAGCAGTTCTTC. Its translation is CASSNPTGCYNEQFF. The whole variable domain, filled in from reference TRBV14 and TRBJ2-1, reads EAGVTQFPSHSVIEKGQTVTLRCDPISGHDNLYWYRRVMGKEIKFLLHFVKESKQDESGMPNNRFLAERTGGTYSTLKVQPAELEDSGVYFCASSNPTGCYNEQFFGPGTRLTVL.

The chain uses TRBV5-1 and TRBJ2-2; D perhaps matches TRBD1 (6 bases). Germline CDR1 SGHRS, CDR2 YFSETQ. V lost 6 bases and J lost 6, with 15 bases in between. The CDR3 consists of 14 residues. The CDR3 DNA follows: TGCGCCAGCACAGCGGAGTGGGGGCCCGGGGAGCTGTTTTTT. Its protein product is CASTAEWGPGELFF. Filled out from reference TRBV5-1 and TRBJ2-2, the complete variable domain reads KAGVTQTPRYLIKTRGQQVTLSCSPISGHRSVSWYQQTPGQGLQFLFEYFSETQRNKGNFPGRFSGRQFSNSRSEMNVSTLELGDSALYLCASTAEWGPGELFFGEGSRLTVL.

J is TRBJ2-5 and V is TRBV10-3, with D perhaps matching TRBD2 (5 bases). V lost 0 bases to trimming and J lost 1 base, with 12 bases between them. The CDR3 covers 16 residues. The germline V gene encodes CDR1 ENHRY and CDR2 SYGVKD. The CDR3 spells CAISESSVGSQETQYF. CDR3 in DNA: TGTGCCATCAGTGAGTCTTCCGTGGGGAGCCAAGAGACCCAGTACTTC.

V gene TRBV12-5 combines with J gene TRBJ1-3; 9 bases map to TRBD1. The CDR3 covers 14 residues. In germline, CDR1 is LGHNT, CDR2 FRNRAP. After removal of 5 bases from V and 3 bases from J, the junction contained 2 bases not matched to a gene. The CDR3 loop reads CASGPGQGGNTIYF. The CDR3 DNA follows: TGTGCTAGTGGTCCGGGACAGGGTGGAAACACCATATATTTT.

The chain uses TRBV5-4 and TRBJ2-3; 10 bases match TRBD2. V shed 4 bases and J 3 bases; nucleotides not matched to a gene: 5. The CDR3 runs 15 residues. Looked up from germline, CDR1 is SGHNT and CDR2 is YYREEE (reference sequence). The CDR3 DNA follows: TGTGCCAGCAGCCGCATTAGCGGGAGGACAGATACGCAGTATTTT. Protein: CASSRISGRTDTQYF.

The chain is built from TRBV11-2 and TRBJ2-7; D may be TRBD2 (6 bases). V dropped 0 bases and J dropped 4 bases, with 25 bases sitting between them. The CDR3 runs 19 residues. The germline CDR1 and CDR2 sequences are SGHAT and FQNNGV. The CDR3 protein is CASSLDSGRAGGRDYEQYF. The CDR3, as DNA: TGTGCCAGCAGCTTAGATTCAGGACGGGCCGGGGGTCGGGATTACGAGCAGTACTTC.